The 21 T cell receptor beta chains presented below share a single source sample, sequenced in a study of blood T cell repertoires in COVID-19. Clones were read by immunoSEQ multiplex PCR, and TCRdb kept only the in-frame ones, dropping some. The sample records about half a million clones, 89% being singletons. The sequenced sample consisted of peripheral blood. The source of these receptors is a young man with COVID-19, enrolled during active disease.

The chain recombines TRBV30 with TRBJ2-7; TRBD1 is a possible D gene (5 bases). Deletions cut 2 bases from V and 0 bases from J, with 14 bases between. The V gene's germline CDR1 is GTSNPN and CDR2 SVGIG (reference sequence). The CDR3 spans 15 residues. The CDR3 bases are TGTGCCTGGAGTAATTGGGGCGCTGGCTCCTACGAGCAGTACTTC. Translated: CAWSNWGAGSYEQYF.

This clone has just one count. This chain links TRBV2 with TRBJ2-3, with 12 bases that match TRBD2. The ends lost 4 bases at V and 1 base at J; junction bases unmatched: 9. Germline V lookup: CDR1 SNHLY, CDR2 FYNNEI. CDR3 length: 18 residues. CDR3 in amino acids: CASSVLAGGEGGTDTQYF. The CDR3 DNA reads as TGTGCCAGCAGTGTACTAGCGGGGGGAGAGGGAGGCACAGATACGCAGTATTTT.

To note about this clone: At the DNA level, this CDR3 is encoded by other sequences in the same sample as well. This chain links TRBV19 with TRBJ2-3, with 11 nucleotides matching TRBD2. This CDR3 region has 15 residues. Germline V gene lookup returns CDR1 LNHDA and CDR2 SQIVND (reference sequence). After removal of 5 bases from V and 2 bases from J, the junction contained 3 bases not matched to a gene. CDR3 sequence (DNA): TGTGCCAGTAGTCCGGGACTAGCGGACACAGATACGCAGTATTTT. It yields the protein CASSPGLADTDTQYF.

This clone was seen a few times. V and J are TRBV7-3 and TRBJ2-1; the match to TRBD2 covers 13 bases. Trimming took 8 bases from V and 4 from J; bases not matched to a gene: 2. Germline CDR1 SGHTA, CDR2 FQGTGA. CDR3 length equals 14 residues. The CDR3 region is CASGLAGEYNEQFF. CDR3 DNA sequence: TGTGCCAGCGGACTAGCGGGAGAGTACAATGAGCAGTTCTTC.

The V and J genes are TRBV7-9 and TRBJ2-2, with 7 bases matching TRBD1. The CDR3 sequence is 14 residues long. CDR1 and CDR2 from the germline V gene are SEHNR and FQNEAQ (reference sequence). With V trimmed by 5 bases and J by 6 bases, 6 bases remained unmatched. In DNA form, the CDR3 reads TGTGCCAGCAGCCTGACAGGGTTTGCCGGGGAGCTGTTTTTT. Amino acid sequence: CASSLTGFAGELFF.

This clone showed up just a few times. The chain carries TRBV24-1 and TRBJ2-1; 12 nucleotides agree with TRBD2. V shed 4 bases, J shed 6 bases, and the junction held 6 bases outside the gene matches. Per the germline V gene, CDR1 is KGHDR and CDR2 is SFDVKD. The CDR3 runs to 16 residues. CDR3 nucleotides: TGTGCCACCAGTGACTCCCAGACTAGCGGGAGCAATGAGCAGTTCTTC. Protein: CATSDSQTSGSNEQFF.

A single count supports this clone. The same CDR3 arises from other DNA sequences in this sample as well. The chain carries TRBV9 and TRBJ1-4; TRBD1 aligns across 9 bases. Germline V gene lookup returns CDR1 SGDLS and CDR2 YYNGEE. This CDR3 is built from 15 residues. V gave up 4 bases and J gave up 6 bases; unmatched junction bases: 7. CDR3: CASSTPGTGYEKLFF. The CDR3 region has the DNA TGTGCCAGCAGCACACCCGGGACAGGGTATGAAAAACTGTTTTTT.

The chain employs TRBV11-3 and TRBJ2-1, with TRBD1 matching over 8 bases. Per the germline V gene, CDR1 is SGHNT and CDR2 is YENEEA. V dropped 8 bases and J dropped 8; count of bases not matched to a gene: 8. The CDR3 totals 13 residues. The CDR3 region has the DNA TGTGCCAGCCAACCTACAGGGGGGCATGAGCAGTTCTTC. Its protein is CASQPTGGHEQFF.

CDR3 in DNA: TGTGCCAGCAGCTTAAATACAGGTGATACCTACGAGCAGTACTTC. It translates to CASSLNTGDTYEQYF. This rearrangement joins TRBV11-2 to TRBJ2-7; TRBD1 might be the D (5 bases). V gave up 2 bases and J gave up 2 bases, with 13 bases separating them. Germline CDR1 is SGHAT and CDR2 is FQNNGV. The CDR3 has 15 residues.

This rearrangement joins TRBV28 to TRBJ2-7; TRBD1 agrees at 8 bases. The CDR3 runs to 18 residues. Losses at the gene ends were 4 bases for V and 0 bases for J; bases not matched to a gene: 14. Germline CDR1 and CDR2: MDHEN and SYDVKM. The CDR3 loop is CASSWDRTVSGNSYEQYF. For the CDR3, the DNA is TGTGCCAGCAGTTGGGACAGGACTGTAAGCGGCAACTCCTACGAGCAGTACTTC. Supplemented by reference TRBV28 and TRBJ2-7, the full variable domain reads DVKVTQSSRYLVKRTGEKVFLECVQDMDHENMFWYRQDPGLGLRLIYFSYDVKMKEKGDIPEGYSVSREKKERFSLILESASTNQTSMYLCASSWDRTVSGNSYEQYFGPGTRLTVT.

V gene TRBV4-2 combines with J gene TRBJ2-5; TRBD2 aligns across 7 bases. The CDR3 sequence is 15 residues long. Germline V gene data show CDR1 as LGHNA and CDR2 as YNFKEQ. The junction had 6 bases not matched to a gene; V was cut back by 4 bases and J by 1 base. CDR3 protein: CASSPLGEGQETQYF. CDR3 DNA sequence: TGTGCCAGCAGCCCCCTGGGGGAGGGCCAAGAGACCCAGTACTTC.

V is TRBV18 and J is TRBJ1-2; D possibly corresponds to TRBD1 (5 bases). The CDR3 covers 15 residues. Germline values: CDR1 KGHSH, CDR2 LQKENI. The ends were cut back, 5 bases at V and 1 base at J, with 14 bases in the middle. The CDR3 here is CASSTAGTNNYGYTF. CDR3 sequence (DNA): TGTGCCAGCTCAACCGCGGGGACCAATAACTATGGCTACACCTTC. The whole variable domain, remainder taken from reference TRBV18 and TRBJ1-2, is NAGVMQNPRHLVRRRGQEARLRCSPMKGHSHVYWYRQLPEEGLKFMVYLQKENIIDESGMPKERFSAEFPKEGPSILRIQQVVRGDSAAYFCASSTAGTNNYGYTFGSGTRLTVV.

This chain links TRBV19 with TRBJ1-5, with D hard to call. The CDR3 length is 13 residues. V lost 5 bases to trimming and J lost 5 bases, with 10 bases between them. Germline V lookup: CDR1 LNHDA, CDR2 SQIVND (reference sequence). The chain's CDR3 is CASSWAGDQPQHF. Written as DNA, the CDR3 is TGTGCCAGTAGTTGGGCGGGAGATCAGCCCCAGCATTTT.

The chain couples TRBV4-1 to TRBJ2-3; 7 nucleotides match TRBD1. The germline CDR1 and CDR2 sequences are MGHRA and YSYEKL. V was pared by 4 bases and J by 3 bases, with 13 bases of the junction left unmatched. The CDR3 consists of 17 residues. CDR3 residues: CASSRRQGREVTDTQYF. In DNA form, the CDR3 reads TGCGCCAGCAGCCGGAGACAGGGAAGGGAAGTAACAGATACGCAGTATTTT.

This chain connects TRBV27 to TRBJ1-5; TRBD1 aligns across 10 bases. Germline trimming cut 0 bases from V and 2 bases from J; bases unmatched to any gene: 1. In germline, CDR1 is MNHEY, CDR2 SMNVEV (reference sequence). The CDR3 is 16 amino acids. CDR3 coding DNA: TGTGCCAGCAGTTTATCCGGGACAGGGGGCAATCAGCCCCAGCATTTT. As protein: CASSLSGTGGNQPQHF.

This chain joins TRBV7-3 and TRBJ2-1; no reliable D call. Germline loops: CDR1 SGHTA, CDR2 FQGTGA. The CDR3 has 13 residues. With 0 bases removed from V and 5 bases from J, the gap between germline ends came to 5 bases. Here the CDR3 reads CASSLTSDNEQFF. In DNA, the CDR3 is TGTGCCAGCAGCTTAACGTCGGACAATGAGCAGTTCTTC.

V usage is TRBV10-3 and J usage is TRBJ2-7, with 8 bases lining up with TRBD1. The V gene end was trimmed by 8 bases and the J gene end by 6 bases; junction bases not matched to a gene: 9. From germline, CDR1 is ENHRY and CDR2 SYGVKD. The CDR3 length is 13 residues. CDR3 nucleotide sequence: TGTGCCATCCAAGGACAGGGACATGGCGAGCAGTACTTC. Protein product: CAIQGQGHGEQYF.

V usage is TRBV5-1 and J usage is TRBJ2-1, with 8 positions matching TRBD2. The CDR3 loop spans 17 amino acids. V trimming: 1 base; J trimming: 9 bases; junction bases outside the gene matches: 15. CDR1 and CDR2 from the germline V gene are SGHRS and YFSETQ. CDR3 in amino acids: CASSLRGVTGGHGEQFF. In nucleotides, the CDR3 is TGCGCCAGCAGCTTGCGGGGAGTGACGGGAGGGCACGGTGAGCAGTTCTTC. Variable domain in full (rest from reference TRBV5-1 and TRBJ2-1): KAGVTQTPRYLIKTRGQQVTLSCSPISGHRSVSWYQQTPGQGLQFLFEYFSETQRNKGNFPGRFSGRQFSNSRSEMNVSTLELGDSALYLCASSLRGVTGGHGEQFFGPGTRLTVL.

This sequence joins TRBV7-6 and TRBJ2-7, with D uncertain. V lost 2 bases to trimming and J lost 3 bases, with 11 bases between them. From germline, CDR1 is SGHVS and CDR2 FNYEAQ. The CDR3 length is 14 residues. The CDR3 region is CASSLTESHYEQYF. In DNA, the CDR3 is TGTGCCAGCAGCTTAACCGAGTCCCACTACGAGCAGTACTTC.

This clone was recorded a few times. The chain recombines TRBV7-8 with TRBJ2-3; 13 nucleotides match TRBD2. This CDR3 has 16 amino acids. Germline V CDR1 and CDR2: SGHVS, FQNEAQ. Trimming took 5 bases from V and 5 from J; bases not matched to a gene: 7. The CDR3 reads CASSTGLAGVGDTQYF. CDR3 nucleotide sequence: TGTGCCAGCAGCACCGGACTAGCGGGAGTGGGAGATACGCAGTATTTT. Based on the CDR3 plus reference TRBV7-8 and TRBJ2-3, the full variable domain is GAGVSQSPRYKVAKRGQDVALRCDPISGHVSLFWYQQALGQGPEFLTYFQNEAQLDKSGLPSDRFFAERPEGSVSTLKIQRTQQEDSAVYLCASSTGLAGVGDTQYFGPGTRLTVL.

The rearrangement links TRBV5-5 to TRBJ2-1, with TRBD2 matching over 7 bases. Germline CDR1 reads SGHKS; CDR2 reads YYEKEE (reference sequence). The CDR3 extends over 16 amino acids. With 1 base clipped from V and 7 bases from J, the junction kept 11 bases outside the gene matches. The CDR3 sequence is CASSLWSFGGRNEQFF. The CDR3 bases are TGTGCCAGCAGCTTGTGGTCGTTCGGGGGGAGGAATGAGCAGTTCTTC.